The 10 T cell receptor beta chains reported below all come from one sample, sequenced in a study of regulatory T cells in long-lasting Graves disease. CDR3 regions were amplified by Arm-PCR using iRepertoire HTBI primers to build TCR beta libraries. A single record per CDR3 protein comes from TCRdb applying MiXCR to the multiplex PCR reads. This table has about 380,000 distinct CDR3 sequences, 15% to 18% appearing once. The time point denotes: newly diagnosed GD, antithyroid drugs for less than 3 months. The TCR library used RNA extracted from PBMCs. This specimen was peripheral blood mononuclear cells (PBMCs), taken at new diagnosis, from a patient treated with antithyroid drugs. Every receptor here comes from a female donor with Graves disease.

This clonotype was counted many times. V usage is TRBV12-3 or TRBV12-4 and J usage is TRBJ1-2; no definite D call. V was pared by 3 bases and J by 1 base, with 12 bases between. This CDR3 spans 15 amino acids. The CDR3 DNA is TGTGCCAGCAGTTTTCAGCTCGGGGTTAACTATGGCTACACCTTC. This codes for CASSFQLGVNYGYTF.

DNA of the CDR3: TGCGCCAGCAGCCCAGTGGAGGGAGCGGGAAAAACGAGGGGGCAGTTCTTC. Translation gives CASSPVEGAGKTRGQFF. The chain recombines TRBV4-3 with TRBJ2-1; 7 nucleotides agree with TRBD2. This CDR3 is 17 amino acids long. Germline CDR1 and CDR2: LGHNA and YSLEER. The V gene end was trimmed by 4 bases and the J gene end by 12 bases; junction bases not matched to a gene: 21.

This clonotype was seen repeatedly, ten times or more. The V and J genes are TRBV6-7 and TRBJ1-2, with a possible D match to TRBD1 (6 bases). TRBV6-7 is filed as an ORF, its function uncertain. The CDR3 has 12 residues. V was cut by 5 bases and J by 6 bases, with 10 bases left in between. The chain's CDR3 is CASSTAGDGYTF. The CDR3 DNA is TGTGCCAGCAGTACAGCAGGGGATGGCTACACCTTC.

This clonotype was counted ten times or more. The V call is TRBV2, the J call TRBJ1-5, with D tentatively TRBD1 (5 bases). The V gene lost 5 bases and the J gene lost 3 bases, with 17 bases spanning the gap. The CDR3 runs 16 residues. Germline lookup yields CDR1 SNHLY and CDR2 FYNNEI. The CDR3 is CASSRSGAWFNQPQHF. The CDR3 DNA reads as TGTGCCAGCAGTCGCTCCGGGGCCTGGTTCAATCAGCCCCAGCATTTT.

This clonotype has a count of ten or more. This chain's CDR3 is CASRPWTGYEQYF. The CDR3 coding sequence is TGTGCCAGCAGACCCTGGACAGGGTACGAGCAGTACTTC. V and J are TRBV28 and TRBJ2-7; 8 bases agree with TRBD1. This CDR3 comprises 13 residues. Per germline, CDR1 MDHEN and CDR2 SYDVKM. V shed 6 bases, J shed 4 bases, and the junction held 5 bases outside the gene matches.

V and J are TRBV30 and TRBJ1-2; 9 bases map to TRBD1. CDR3 length: 15 residues. The germline V gene encodes CDR1 GTSNPN and CDR2 SVGIG (reference sequence). J was trimmed by 0 bases and V by 3 bases; bases with no gene match: 5. CDR3 region: CAWRGQGRANYGYTF. CDR3 nucleotide sequence: TGTGCCTGGAGGGGACAGGGCCGAGCTAACTATGGCTACACCTTC.

In this sample, this clonotype turned up a few times. A read error may explain this, as a much larger clone is one base away. The V call is TRBV11-2, the J call TRBJ1-1; D remains unclear. This CDR3 region has 13 residues. Germline V CDR1 and CDR2: SGHAT, FQNNGV. The CDR3 is CASSLLPGSEASF. CDR3 sequence (DNA): TGTGCCAGCAGCTTACTACCGGGATCTGAAGCTTCCTTT.

This clonotype was counted at least ten times. This sequence joins TRBV29-1 and TRBJ2-7, with 7 bases fitting TRBD1. CDR1 and CDR2 (germline): SQVTM, ANQGSEA. The CDR3 is 15 amino acids. V shed 0 bases, J shed 3 bases, and the junction held 8 bases outside the gene matches. The CDR3 sequence is CSVEDPGTENYEQYF. The CDR3 nucleotides read TGCAGCGTTGAAGATCCAGGGACAGAGAACTACGAGCAGTACTTC.

V gene TRBV19 combines with J gene TRBJ2-1; TRBD2 agrees at 14 bases. V shed 0 bases and J 8 bases; nucleotides not matched to a gene: 6. The CDR3 spans 17 residues. Germline CDR1 LNHDA, CDR2 SQIVND (reference sequence). The CDR3 region has the DNA TGTGCCAGTAGTATAGACCCGACTAGCGGGAGGGCCGATGAGCAGTTCTTC. Protein product: CASSIDPTSGRADEQFF.

This clonotype appeared many times. The V gene is TRBV6-2 or TRBV6-3, the J gene TRBJ1-1; no reliable D call. In germline, CDR1 is MNHEY, CDR2 SVGEGT. Trimming took 5 bases from V and 1 from J, leaving 8 bases between them. The CDR3 length is 13 residues. CDR3 nucleotide sequence: TGTGCCAGCAGTCCCCGATCGAACACTGAAGCTTTCTTT. This codes for CASSPRSNTEAFF.